This TCR beta chain was observed in a study of Ad26.COV2.S vaccination and SARS-CoV-2 variants. Sequenced by immunoSEQ multiplex PCR; TCRdb stores in-frame clones only, minus some. This sample has about 410,000 clones, with about 90% found just once. The CDR3 consists of 19 residues. Germline-derived CDR1 and CDR2 are MNHEY and SVGEGT. Losses at the gene ends were 2 bases for V and 0 bases for J; bases not matched to a gene: 12. Indicated treatment: roughly 20 received Ad26.COV2.S at low or high dose, single or two shots; a few received placebo; per-sample allocation not given. It was on day 63 after the first vaccine or placebo injection that samples were taken. This clone showed up just once.

This chain links TRBV6-2 or TRBV6-3 with TRBJ2-1; 8 nucleotides match TRBD1. The source was peripheral blood, collected in a trial of Ad26.COV2.S vaccine versus placebo. This receptor was identified in a person between 18 and 65 years old who received the Ad26.COV2.S COVID-19 vaccine or a placebo. The CDR3 region is CASSYARTGRKSSYNEQFF. CDR3 bases: TGTGCCAGCAGTTACGCCCGGACAGGGCGAAAAAGCTCCTACAATGAGCAGTTCTTC.